This T cell receptor (beta chain) was documented in a study of blood T cell repertoires in COVID-19 (dated by TCRdb to about 2020). About the investigation overall: Samples from collaborators originated in the United States, Italy and Spain and spanned both the acute and convalescent phases of COVID-19. A freely available public database, intended as a resource for researchers studying the immune response to SARS-CoV-2, is where the repertoires were released. The sample metadata nearly always contained a de-identified subject ID, COVID-19 status, age in years and sex. The material from the prospective study consisted of cDNA or gDNA derived from T cells, B-cell-depleted T cells, or PBMCs. The samples were drawn from two sources: the first 160 participants of the ongoing ImmuneRACE study, and over 950 subjects contributed by 6 global collaborators. HLA class I and class II types, where available, came from metadata supplied by the sample provider rather than from assay-based typing. Subjects who had been exposed to COVID-19, were actively infected with it, or had recovered from it provided the deeply sampled blood TCRbeta repertoires that made up the dataset.

Each collaborating institution followed its own protocols to collect whole blood in K2EDTA tubes. For TCRbeta analysis, collaborators shipped samples in one of three forms: frozen whole blood, isolated PBMCs, or DNA extracted from either of those sample types. Compared with germline, V lacks 5 bases and J lacks 8 bases; bases without a gene match: 8. Reading from cysteine to phenylalanine, the CDR3 counts 13 amino acids. The entry retains the CDR3 DNA only, 39 bases that are in frame from base 1. Taken from the germline V gene, the CDR1 and CDR2 loops are MDHEN and SYDVKM. TCRbeta CDR3 regions were amplified from genomic DNA using the immunoSEQ Assay, a bias-controlled multiplex PCR. In the authors' own workflow: Within the assay, amplification of reference gene primers was used to estimate how many nucleated cells each sample contained. To quantify the absolute abundance of each unique TCRbeta CDR3 rearrangement, sequence reads were collapsed and filtered. For each sample, productive Simpson clonality was calculated by taking the square root of Simpson's diversity index across productive rearrangements. TCRdb's version of the immuneACCESS table is confined to in-frame rearrangements and falls short of the full clone set. An unresolved V gene accounts for under half of the shortfall where checked; the remainder is of unknown origin. V, J and clone size were drawn from that table, and D and trimming were deduced from the DNA. The sample has 200,000 to 250,000 clones on record, over 60% of them singletons. Approximately 6% of the sample is in the top ten clones.

Regarding this clone: Its antigen specificity is not known. One base away there is no much larger clone; base qualities are not given.

General study outcomes and caveats: The quantity of clinical and demographic metadata differed by source and by participant and was supplied without curation.

The receptor was derived from a woman in her seventies with acute or convalescent COVID-19. The sequenced material came from peripheral blood. The rearrangement joined TRBV28 to TRBJ1-2; TRBD1 fits 7 bases in the junction. The nucleotides read TGTGCCAGCAGTCTCGGACAGGCTGAGGGCTACACCTTC. Translated, this gives CASSLGQAEGYTF.